Each of the 20 T cell receptor beta chains below was sequenced from the same sample in a study of post-analysis software for immune sequencing data (dated by TCRdb to the mid-2010s). What the authors observed across the whole study: Significantly higher frequencies in patients than in controls were found for about five TRBV segments, including TRBV5-6, TRBV5-1 and TRBV20-1.

Receptor amplification or capture employed PCR. Data came from an Illumina HiSeq 2500. To reduce PCR and sequencing biases, unique molecular identifiers were incorporated into the TCR beta cDNA libraries. The public reads were reanalyzed by TCRdb: fastp trimming at Q25, MiXCR alignment, in-frame beta chains only. Rows with a matching CDR3 protein are joined into one entry that keeps the most common DNA and genes. This sample lists approximately 770,000 distinct CDR3 sequences; under 60% were detected once. The ten largest clones capture around 4.7% of the sample. No antigens are known for them. Sequencing input: blood. Every receptor here comes from a girl between 5 and 17 years old with multiple sclerosis.

In its sample, this clonotype was seen a few times. The J gene is TRBJ2-1, the V gene TRBV29-1; tentative D call: TRBD1 (5 bases). The CDR3 is made up of 13 amino acids. V dropped 4 bases and J dropped 3 bases, with 10 bases sitting between them. The germline gives CDR1 SQVTM, CDR2 ANQGSEA. The CDR3 DNA reads as TGCAGCGTTGCTGACAGACTCTACAATGAGCAGTTCTTC. Protein sequence: CSVADRLYNEQFF.

The J gene is TRBJ2-1, the V gene TRBV7-6; weak D call: TRBD1 (6 bases). The germline V gene has CDR1 SGHVS and CDR2 FNYEAQ. This CDR3 spans 14 amino acids. Trimming pared 1 base from V and 13 bases from J, leaving 17 bases between. CDR3 sequence: CASSLVPGEGGQFF. CDR3 sequence (DNA): TGTGCCAGCAGCTTAGTGCCCGGGGAAGGGGGACAGTTCTTC.

The gene calls are TRBV20-1 and TRBJ2-3; possible D gene TRBD2, 6 bases. The V gene's germline CDR1 is DFQATT and CDR2 SNEGSKA (reference sequence). The length of the CDR3 is 14 residues. Trimming took off 6 bases at V and 2 bases at J, with 15 bases between the two ends. CDR3 residues: CSAPGTPDTDTQYF. CDR3 DNA: TGCAGTGCGCCCGGGACTCCCGACACAGATACGCAGTATTTT.

V usage is TRBV11-3 and J usage is TRBJ2-4; possibly TRBD1 for D (5 bases). V was pared by 4 bases and J by 0 bases, with 16 bases between. Per germline, CDR1 SGHNT and CDR2 YENEEA. The CDR3 loop spans 17 amino acids. The DNA of the CDR3 is TGTGCCAGCAGCTCCCGCTTGGCGACAGTAGCCAAAAACATTCAGTACTTC. Residues: CASSSRLATVAKNIQYF.

This chain uses TRBV7-2 with TRBJ2-7; tentatively, D is TRBD1 or TRBD2 (5 bases each). Germline-derived CDR1 and CDR2 are SGHTA and FQGNSA. Trimming cost V 1 base and J 0 bases, with 16 bases left between them. This CDR3 region has 17 residues. The DNA of the CDR3 is TGTGCCAGCAGCTTAGAGGGTTCCCTGGGGGACTCCTACGAGCAGTACTTC. It translates to CASSLEGSLGDSYEQYF.

This clonotype was counted a few times. V gene TRBV9 combines with J gene TRBJ2-1, with 7 bases that match TRBD1. CDR1 and CDR2 (germline): SGDLS, YYNGEE. The ends lost 4 bases at V and 6 bases at J; junction bases unmatched: 16. The CDR3 spans 17 residues. The CDR3 here is CASSHSIDRVKSNEQFF. For the CDR3, the DNA is TGTGCCAGCAGCCACTCAATCGACAGGGTGAAGAGCAATGAGCAGTTCTTC.

V gene TRBV9 combines with J gene TRBJ2-1; D might be TRBD1 or TRBD2, each matching 5 bases. Germline V gives CDR1 SGDLS, CDR2 YYNGEE. This CDR3 is 15 amino acids long. Trimming removed 2 bases from V and 6 bases from J, with 15 bases in between. The CDR3 sequence: CASSVWGSPGNEQFF. In nucleotides, the CDR3 is TGTGCCAGCAGCGTTTGGGGGAGCCCAGGCAATGAGCAGTTCTTC.

The chain combines TRBV28 with TRBJ2-4, with 10 bases fitting TRBD1. V trimming: 8 bases; J trimming: 8 bases; junction bases outside the gene matches: 9. Germline values: CDR1 MDHEN, CDR2 SYDVKM. The CDR3 has 14 amino acids. The CDR3: CASSPDRGKHIQYF. CDR3 nucleotides: TGTGCCAGCTCCCCGGACAGGGGGAAGCACATTCAGTACTTC.

This chain links TRBV12-3 or TRBV12-4 with TRBJ2-3; TRBD2 matches 9 bases. V dropped 6 bases and J dropped 5; count of bases not matched to a gene: 15. The length of the CDR3 is 17 residues. The chain's CDR3 is CASSTTLAGLGVDTQYF. The DNA for the CDR3 is TGTGCCAGCAGCACCACACTAGCGGGCCTGGGGGTAGATACGCAGTATTTT.

The rearrangement links TRBV29-1 to TRBJ2-3; 8 bases are shared with TRBD1. The V gene end was trimmed by 6 bases and the J gene end by 5 bases; junction bases not matched to a gene: 19. The V gene's germline CDR1 is SQVTM and CDR2 ANQGSEA. The CDR3 runs to 17 residues. CDR3 amino acids: CSVSRDRRNHARDTQYF. The DNA for the CDR3 is TGCAGCGTCTCCCGGGACAGGAGGAATCACGCCCGAGATACGCAGTATTTT.

This chain joins TRBV19 and TRBJ2-4, with D maybe TRBD1 (6 bases). TRBJ2-7 explains the end of the DNA better; the J call may be wrong. Germline V gene lookup returns CDR1 LNHDA and CDR2 SQIVND (reference sequence). The CDR3 loop spans 13 amino acids. CDR3 region: CASSNLPRGEQYF. Here the CDR3 DNA reads TGTGCCAGTAGTAATCTCCCCAGGGGCGAGCAGTACTTC.

The V and J genes are TRBV7-9 and TRBJ2-1; 10 nucleotides agree with TRBD1. The germline CDR1 and CDR2 sequences are SEHNR and FQNEAQ (reference sequence). After removal of 2 bases from V and 3 bases from J, the junction contained 7 bases not matched to a gene. The length of the CDR3 is 17 residues. In nucleotides, the CDR3 is TGTGCCAGCAGCTTATCAACAAGGACAGGGGGCTACAATGAGCAGTTCTTC. Encoded protein: CASSLSTRTGGYNEQFF.

V usage is TRBV6-6 and J usage is TRBJ2-5; weak D call: TRBD2 (5 bases). Germline-derived CDR1 and CDR2 are MNHNY and SVGAGI (reference sequence). This CDR3 is built from 15 residues. With 6 bases removed from V and 0 bases from J, the gap between germline ends came to 14 bases. The CDR3 DNA reads TGTGCCAGCAGAGTTCAGGAGGAGAACCAAGAGACCCAGTACTTC. Amino acid sequence: CASRVQEENQETQYF.

This chain connects TRBV20-1 to TRBJ1-2, with D possibly being TRBD1 (6 bases). This CDR3 comprises 14 residues. CDR1 and CDR2 (germline): DFQATT, SNEGSKA (reference sequence). Trimming shortened V by 2 bases and J by 9 bases, and 19 bases separated the two germline ends. CDR3 amino acids: CSARLDRELWSYTF. CDR3 bases: TGCAGTGCTAGATTGGACAGAGAACTATGGAGCTACACCTTC.

The chain couples TRBV5-5 to TRBJ2-3, with 7 positions matching TRBD2. J was trimmed by 2 bases and V by 5 bases; bases with no gene match: 14. The CDR3 sequence is 17 residues long. Per the germline V gene, CDR1 is SGHKS and CDR2 is YYEKEE (reference sequence). The CDR3 bases are TGTGCCAGCAGTCCCATTTTCCGGGGGGACCTCACAGATACGCAGTATTTT. Translation gives CASSPIFRGDLTDTQYF.

Many counts were recorded for this clonotype. The V call is TRBV24-1, the J call TRBJ2-5; TRBD2 agrees at 8 bases. This CDR3 is built from 13 residues. Germline CDR1 reads KGHDR; CDR2 reads SFDVKD. The junction had 2 bases not matched to a gene; V was cut back by 4 bases and J by 5 bases. CDR3 in amino acids: CATSEAGEETQYF. CDR3 bases: TGTGCCACCAGTGAAGCGGGAGAGGAGACCCAGTACTTC.

The V gene is TRBV7-2, the J gene TRBJ2-3; 9 nucleotides align to TRBD2. From germline, CDR1 is SGHTA and CDR2 FQGNSA. V trimming: 4 bases; J trimming: 6 bases; junction bases outside the gene matches: 8. CDR3 size: 15 residues. Here the CDR3 reads CASSSFAGGRDTQYF. The CDR3 DNA reads TGTGCCAGCAGCTCCTTCGCGGGAGGGCGGGATACGCAGTATTTT. The whole variable domain, filled in from reference TRBV7-2 and TRBJ2-3, reads GAGVSQSPSNKVTEKGKDVELRCDPISGHTALYWYRQSLGQGLEFLIYFQGNSAPDKSGLPSDRFSAERTGGSVSTLTIQRTQQEDSAVYLCASSSFAGGRDTQYFGPGTRLTVL.

This clonotype has a handful of counts. This chain joins TRBV29-1 and TRBJ2-1; 8 nucleotides align to TRBD2. The CDR3 length is 14 residues. CDR1 is SQVTM and CDR2 is ANQGSEA in the germline V gene. J was trimmed by 9 bases and V by 7 bases; bases with no gene match: 14. CDR3 sequence reads: CSAPFREGRGEQFF. CDR3 bases: TGCAGCGCCCCCTTCCGGGAGGGCCGGGGTGAGCAGTTCTTC.

This clonotype was observed a few times. The chain has TRBV20-1 and TRBJ2-7; D tentatively fits TRBD1 or TRBD2 (5 bases each). The CDR3 has 15 amino acids. With 1 base removed from V and 0 bases from J, the gap between germline ends came to 13 bases. CDR1 and CDR2 (germline): DFQATT, SNEGSKA (reference sequence). The CDR3 sequence: CSARVGTGSSYEQYF. The CDR3, as DNA: TGCAGTGCTAGAGTGGGGACGGGTAGCTCCTACGAGCAGTACTTC.

Concerning this clonotype: At one end the junction does not follow the germline gene, possibly because of a read error. The V and J genes are TRBV12-3 or TRBV12-4 and TRBJ2-7; D is uncertain. The CDR3 totals 12 residues. CDR3 in DNA: TGTGCCGGCAGTTTTCAGGTCTACGAGCAGTACTTC. This codes for CAGSFQVYEQYF.